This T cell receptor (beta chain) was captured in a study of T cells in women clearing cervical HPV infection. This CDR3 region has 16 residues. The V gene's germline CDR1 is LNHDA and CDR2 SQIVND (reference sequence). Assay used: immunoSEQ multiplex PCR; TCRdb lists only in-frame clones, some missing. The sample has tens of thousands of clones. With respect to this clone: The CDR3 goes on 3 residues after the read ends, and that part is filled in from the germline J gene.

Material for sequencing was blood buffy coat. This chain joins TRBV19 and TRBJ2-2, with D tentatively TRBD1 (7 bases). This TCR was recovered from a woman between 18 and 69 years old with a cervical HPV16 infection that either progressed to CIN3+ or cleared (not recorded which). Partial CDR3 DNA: TGTGCCAGTAGTCCGGACAGGACTATACCTAATTCACCG. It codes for CASSPDRTIPNSP. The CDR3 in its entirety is CASSPDRTIPNSPLFF.